Listed here are 17 T cell receptor beta chains from one sample, sequenced in a study of blood T cell repertoires in COVID-19. Sequenced by immunoSEQ multiplex PCR; TCRdb stores in-frame clones only, minus some. The sample has nearly 110,000 clones; about four fifths are singletons. What was sequenced was peripheral blood. All receptors derive from a man in his 70s with acute or convalescent COVID-19.

The CDR3 protein is CASSLSGQGNSPLHF. CDR3 nucleotides: TGTGCCAGCAGCTTGTCGGGACAGGGCAATTCACCCCTCCACTTT. The chain combines TRBV11-1 with TRBJ1-6; 9 positions match TRBD1. Germline CDR1 and CDR2: SGHAT and FQDESV (reference sequence). V dropped 3 bases and J dropped 7; count of bases not matched to a gene: 4. There are 15 residues in the CDR3. The entire variable domain, with the rest obtained from reference TRBV11-1 and TRBJ1-6, is as follows: EAEVAQSPRYKITEKSQAVAFWCDPISGHATLYWYRQILGQGPELLVQFQDESVVDDSQLPKDRFSAERLKGVDSTLKIQPAELGDSAMYLCASSLSGQGNSPLHFGNGTRLTVT.

The chain employs TRBV19 and TRBJ2-7; 7 positions agree with TRBD2. The CDR3 consists of 12 residues. Germline V gene lookup returns CDR1 LNHDA and CDR2 SQIVND (reference sequence). V lost 9 bases and J lost 6; bases outside the gene matches: 8. DNA of the CDR3: TGTGCCAGAGCAATAAGGGAGGGCGAGCAGTACTTC. Its translation: CARAIREGEQYF.

This sequence joins TRBV27 and TRBJ2-1, with 8 bases that match TRBD2. CDR1 and CDR2 from the germline V gene are MNHEY and SMNVEV (reference sequence). V shed 6 bases and J 4 bases; nucleotides not matched to a gene: 11. The CDR3 totals 16 residues. This CDR3 is CASRPYRGGPYNEQFF. The DNA of the CDR3 is TGTGCCAGCAGGCCTTATCGGGGGGGCCCATACAATGAGCAGTTCTTC.

J is TRBJ1-1 and V is TRBV6-5; D uncertain. Trimming pared 5 bases from V and 10 bases from J, leaving 8 bases between. Germline CDR1 MNHEY, CDR2 SVGAGI. CDR3 size: 10 residues. The chain's CDR3 is CASSREGAFF. The CDR3 bases are TGTGCCAGCAGTAGGGAGGGAGCTTTCTTT.

This clone has a single count. The chain is built from TRBV13 and TRBJ1-2; 7 bases agree with TRBD1. The CDR3 loop spans 14 amino acids. The V gene end was trimmed by 5 bases and the J gene end by 4 bases; junction bases not matched to a gene: 7. Germline V lookup: CDR1 PRHDT, CDR2 FYEKMQ (reference sequence). The CDR3: CASSRTGQFYGYTF. CDR3 sequence (DNA): TGTGCCAGCAGCCGTACGGGACAGTTCTATGGCTACACCTTC. The full variable domain, its missing parts supplied by reference TRBV13 and TRBJ1-2, is AAGVIQSPRHLIKEKRETATLKCYPIPRHDTVYWYQQGPGQDPQFLISFYEKMQSDKGSIPDRFSAQQFSDYHSELNMSSLELGDSALYFCASSRTGQFYGYTFGSGTRLTVV.

This sequence joins TRBV11-3 and TRBJ1-1, with TRBD1 matching over 7 bases. V trimming: 4 bases; J trimming: 4 bases; junction bases outside the gene matches: 3. Germline lookup yields CDR1 SGHNT and CDR2 YENEEA. The CDR3 consists of 13 residues. The CDR3 region has the DNA TGTGCCAGCAGCTCCTCAGGGGGCACTGAAGCTTTCTTT. As protein: CASSSSGGTEAFF.

The rearrangement links TRBV5-1 to TRBJ2-3, with 12 bases aligning to TRBD1. The germline V gene has CDR1 SGHRS and CDR2 YFSETQ. V lost 4 bases, J lost 4 bases, and 4 bases stayed unmatched. This CDR3 comprises 15 residues. Written as DNA, the CDR3 is TGCGCCAGCAGCATGGGACAGGGGGCCGCAGATACGCAGTATTTT. This codes for CASSMGQGAADTQYF.

The rearrangement links TRBV4-3 to TRBJ1-6; TRBD1 aligns across 8 bases. The CDR3 sequence is 15 residues long. V dropped 4 bases and J dropped 8; count of bases not matched to a gene: 7. CDR1 LGHNA and CDR2 YSLEER come from the germline V gene. The CDR3 region has the DNA TGCGCCAGCAGCCGACGGACAGGGAAGGATTCACCCCTCCACTTT. Amino acids: CASSRRTGKDSPLHF.

V and J are TRBV2 and TRBJ2-2, with D perhaps matching TRBD2 (6 bases). The CDR3 is 12 amino acids. Trimming left V 6 bases short and J 6 bases short, with 8 bases between. Looked up from germline, CDR1 is SNHLY and CDR2 is FYNNEI. CDR3 region: CASSWGAGELFF. The CDR3 region has the DNA TGTGCCAGCAGCTGGGGGGCCGGGGAGCTGTTTTTT.

In its sample, this clone was seen a few times. CDR3 DNA: TGCGCCAGCAGCCAAGATTTACCCCGGGAGGGGGCTAATGAAAAACTGTTTTTT. Encoded protein: CASSQDLPREGANEKLFF. The chain has TRBV4-3 and TRBJ1-4, with D perhaps matching TRBD1 (6 bases). This CDR3 is built from 18 residues. The V end was cut by 0 bases, the J end by 3 bases, with 17 bases between. Germline-derived CDR1 and CDR2 are LGHNA and YSLEER.

V is TRBV3-1 (or the pseudogene TRBV3-2) and J is TRBJ2-3; D gene ambiguous. The CDR3 totals 12 residues. Germline values: CDR1 LGHDT, CDR2 YNNKEL (reference sequence). The V end lost 6 bases, the J end lost 5 bases, and 9 bases lay between the germline ends. The CDR3 loop is CASSQRGDTQYF. The CDR3 DNA reads TGTGCCAGCAGTCAGAGAGGAGATACGCAGTATTTT.

The chain couples TRBV7-2 to TRBJ2-3; D perhaps matches TRBD2 (7 bases). CDR1 is SGHTA, CDR2 FQGNSA, per germline. This CDR3 contains 15 residues. V was cut by 2 bases and J by 5 bases, with 14 bases left in between. The CDR3 spells CASSLSAGAKDTQYF. CDR3 sequence (DNA): TGTGCCAGCAGCTTAAGTGCGGGGGCTAAAGATACGCAGTATTTT.

This clone has just one count. V and J are TRBV7-6 and TRBJ1-1; D is unclear. CDR3 length equals 15 residues. Germline V lookup: CDR1 SGHVS, CDR2 FNYEAQ. Trimming took 5 bases from V and 1 from J, leaving 14 bases between them. CDR3 DNA: TGTGCCAGCAGCCCCCCGGCCGGGAGGAACACTGAAGCTTTCTTT. Translated, it gives CASSPPAGRNTEAFF.

The chain is built from TRBV6-6 and TRBJ1-1; D perhaps matches TRBD1 (5 bases). Germline V lookup: CDR1 MNHNY, CDR2 SVGAGI (reference sequence). The CDR3 has 14 amino acids. Between the trimmed V and J ends, which lost 5 bases and 0 bases, there was a span of 10 bases. The CDR3 sequence is CASSVGALNTEAFF. The DNA of the CDR3 is TGTGCCAGCAGTGTTGGGGCTCTGAACACTGAAGCTTTCTTT.

V gene TRBV7-9 combines with J gene TRBJ2-5, with TRBD2 matching over 10 bases. The CDR3 loop spans 16 amino acids. V gave up 1 base and J gave up 5 bases; unmatched junction bases: 7. Per the germline V gene, CDR1 is SEHNR and CDR2 is FQNEAQ (reference sequence). CDR3 bases: TGTGCCAGCAGCTTAGGCAGCGGGGGGGCCTCGGAGACCCAGTACTTC. Its translation: CASSLGSGGASETQYF.

The chain recombines TRBV7-2 with TRBJ2-1, with D unresolved. V gave up 0 bases and J gave up 9 bases, with 6 bases separating them. The CDR3 has 12 residues. CDR1 is SGHTA, CDR2 FQGNSA, per germline. The DNA of the CDR3 is TGTGCCAGCAGCTTAGCGGCTGCTGAGCAGTTCTTC. It specifies CASSLAAAEQFF.

CDR3 nucleotides: TGTGCCAGCAGTGAAATGGGGCATGAGCAGTTCTTC. Translating gives CASSEMGHEQFF. V and J are TRBV2 and TRBJ2-1, with D perhaps TRBD1 (5 bases). The CDR3 extends over 12 amino acids. V lost 2 bases to trimming and J lost 8 bases, with 7 bases between them. Germline V gene sequence: CDR1 SNHLY, CDR2 FYNNEI.